One and the same sample provided the 20 T cell receptor beta chains below, sequenced in a study of cytotoxic CD8 clonotypes in ibrutinib-treated CLL. Sequencing was performed with immunoSEQ multiplex PCR; in TCRdb, only in-frame clones are kept and a portion is missing. The sample carries 75,000 to 80,000 clones, over 80% recorded once. This specimen consisted of PBMCs, obtained after 24 months of ibrutinib treatment. These receptors originate from a human donor with chronic lymphocytic leukemia.

This rearrangement joins TRBV28 to TRBJ1-4; D not certain. The V end was cut by 5 bases, the J end by 0 bases, with 10 bases between. CDR3 length: 15 amino acids. Per the germline V gene, CDR1 is MDHEN and CDR2 is SYDVKM. CDR3 DNA sequence: TGTGCCAGCAGTGGACCGGGTCCAACTAATGAAAAACTGTTTTTT. It encodes CASSGPGPTNEKLFF. The full variable domain, rest sourced from reference TRBV28 and TRBJ1-4, is DVKVTQSSRYLVKRTGEKVFLECVQDMDHENMFWYRQDPGLGLRLIYFSYDVKMKEKGDIPEGYSVSREKKERFSLILESASTNQTSMYLCASSGPGPTNEKLFFGSGTQLSVL.

The genes are TRBV28 and TRBJ2-7; D gene unclear. The CDR3 contains 11 residues. Trimming took 5 bases from V and 5 from J, leaving 7 bases between them. Germline CDR1 is MDHEN and CDR2 is SYDVKM. CDR3 sequence: CASSSRDEQYF. Here the CDR3 DNA reads TGTGCCAGCAGTAGTCGCGACGAGCAGTACTTC.

The chain recombines TRBV27 with TRBJ2-7; 9 bases are shared with TRBD1. V shed 6 bases, J shed 1 base, and the junction held 4 bases outside the gene matches. Germline values: CDR1 MNHEY, CDR2 SMNVEV (reference sequence). The CDR3 extends over 14 amino acids. CDR3 DNA sequence: TGTGCCAGCAGGCTACAGGGGGCTTCCTACGAGCAGTACTTC. It is translated as CASRLQGASYEQYF.

The chain employs TRBV19 and TRBJ2-3; TRBD2 matches 7 bases. V trimming: 1 base; J trimming: 0 bases; junction bases outside the gene matches: 4. The germline V gene encodes CDR1 LNHDA and CDR2 SQIVND (reference sequence). The CDR3 length is 16 residues. In DNA form, the CDR3 reads TGTGCCAGTAGTATAGTGCTAGCGGCCAGCACAGATACGCAGTATTTT. This encodes CASSIVLAASTDTQYF. The full variable domain, its missing parts supplied by reference TRBV19 and TRBJ2-3, is DGGITQSPKYLFRKEGQNVTLSCEQNLNHDAMYWYRQDPGQGLRLIYYSQIVNDFQKGDIAEGYSVSREKKESFPLTVTSAQKNPTAFYLCASSIVLAASTDTQYFGPGTRLTVL.

The chain carries TRBV15 and TRBJ2-5, with D perhaps TRBD2 (6 bases). Germline lookup yields CDR1 LNHNV and CDR2 YYDKDF (reference sequence). There are 15 residues in the CDR3. V lost 3 bases, J lost 0 bases, and 11 bases lay in between. In DNA form, the CDR3 reads TGTGCCACCAGCAGCGGAAGCGGGTACCAAGAGACCCAGTACTTC. Translating gives CATSSGSGYQETQYF.

The chain combines TRBV9 with TRBJ1-6; D is possibly TRBD1 (5 bases). This CDR3 region has 15 residues. Germline CDR1 SGDLS, CDR2 YYNGEE. The V and J ends lost 0 bases and 5 bases respectively, with 9 bases between them. The CDR3 DNA is TGTGCCAGCAGCGTAGATTCAGGGAATAATTCACCCCTCCACTTT. It yields the protein CASSVDSGNNSPLHF. Drawing the rest from reference TRBV9 and TRBJ1-6, the complete variable domain is DSGVTQTPKHLITATGQRVTLRCSPRSGDLSVYWYQQSLDQGLQFLIQYYNGEERAKGNILERFSAQQFPDLHSELNLSSLELGDSALYFCASSVDSGNNSPLHFGNGTRLTVT.

This chain links TRBV7-2 with TRBJ2-1, with D perhaps assigned TRBD1 or TRBD2 (6 bases each). Trimming cost V 5 bases and J 7 bases, with 15 bases left between them. Germline CDR1 reads SGHTA; CDR2 reads FQGNSA. The CDR3 loop spans 14 amino acids. The CDR3, as DNA: TGTGCCAGCAGCCTGCTTGGGGGGCTGAATGAGCAGTTCTTC. Protein: CASSLLGGLNEQFF.

The chain links TRBV27 to TRBJ2-1, with a possible D match to TRBD2 (6 bases). Trimming cost V 3 bases and J 6 bases, with 15 bases left between them. In germline, CDR1 is MNHEY, CDR2 SMNVEV (reference sequence). This CDR3 comprises 15 residues. The CDR3 DNA follows: TGTGCCAGCAGTTTCGCCCTGACTAGTTTCAATGAGCAGTTCTTC. This gives the protein CASSFALTSFNEQFF.

The CDR3 DNA sequence: TGTACCGCGGGAGGTCTGGGAGGGACCGGGGAGCTGTTTTTT. Encoded protein: CTAGGLGGTGELFF. The rearrangement uses TRBV6-6 and TRBJ2-2, with 8 bases that match TRBD2. The CDR3 sequence is 14 residues long. Per the germline V gene, CDR1 is MNHNY and CDR2 is SVGAGI (reference sequence).

This chain links TRBV9 with TRBJ1-2, with D unresolved. The germline CDR1 and CDR2 sequences are SGDLS and YYNGEE. Trimming took off 3 bases at V and 2 bases at J, with 8 bases between the two ends. This CDR3 region has 13 residues. The CDR3 loop reads CASSAKDNYGYTF. In DNA, the CDR3 is TGTGCCAGCAGCGCTAAGGACAACTATGGCTACACCTTC.

The chain links TRBV14 to TRBJ2-1, with 7 bases identical to TRBD1. The length of the CDR3 is 15 residues. Germline CDR1 reads SGHDN; CDR2 reads FVKESK. Germline trimming cut 4 bases from V and 0 bases from J; bases unmatched to any gene: 3. The CDR3 DNA reads as TGTGCCAGCAGCCTGACAGGGAGCTCCTACAATGAGCAGTTCTTC. This translates into CASSLTGSSYNEQFF.

The chain employs TRBV29-1 and TRBJ2-7, with TRBD2 identical over 7 bases. Losses at the gene ends were 4 bases for V and 2 bases for J; bases not matched to a gene: 11. Germline CDR1 SQVTM, CDR2 ANQGSEA. The CDR3 sequence is 15 residues long. CDR3 nucleotide sequence: TGCAGCGTTGGCCCTAGGGCGGGAGTCCCCTACGAGCAGTACTTC. Its protein is CSVGPRAGVPYEQYF.

The DNA for the CDR3 is TGTGCCAGCAGCTTAGGACTAGCGGGTCCCTACAATGAGCAGTTCTTC. This gives the protein CASSLGLAGPYNEQFF. The chain is built from TRBV7-3 and TRBJ2-1; TRBD2 matches 11 bases. From germline, CDR1 is SGHTA and CDR2 FQGTGA. V gave up 2 bases and J gave up 2 bases; unmatched junction bases: 2. The CDR3 spans 16 residues.

The rearrangement joins TRBV6-5 to TRBJ1-2; the D is unclear. CDR1 MNHEY and CDR2 SVGAGI come from the germline V gene. V lost 5 bases and J lost 0, with 13 bases in between. The CDR3 contains 15 residues. The CDR3 is CASSRRTATNYGYTF. The CDR3 DNA sequence: TGTGCCAGCAGTCGAAGGACGGCTACTAACTATGGCTACACCTTC.

The chain is built from TRBV28 and TRBJ1-1, with D possibly being TRBD1 (5 bases). The CDR3 contains 14 residues. V dropped 6 bases and J dropped 5 bases, with 16 bases sitting between them. The germline CDR1 and CDR2 sequences are MDHEN and SYDVKM. For the CDR3, the DNA is TGTGCCAGCAGGGGACCGGGAGGGTTGACTGAAGCTTTCTTT. Translation: CASRGPGGLTEAFF. The whole variable domain, remainder taken from reference TRBV28 and TRBJ1-1, is DVKVTQSSRYLVKRTGEKVFLECVQDMDHENMFWYRQDPGLGLRLIYFSYDVKMKEKGDIPEGYSVSREKKERFSLILESASTNQTSMYLCASRGPGGLTEAFFGQGTRLTVV.

The chain employs TRBV11-2 and TRBJ2-2; 10 bases agree with TRBD1. V lost 4 bases and J lost 5; bases outside the gene matches: 7. Germline assignment: CDR1 SGHAT and CDR2 FQNNGV. This CDR3 comprises 16 residues. This CDR3 reads CASSSLDRGLTGELFF. The CDR3 coding sequence is TGTGCCAGCAGCTCTCTCGACAGGGGGCTGACCGGGGAGCTGTTTTTT.

The V gene is TRBV28, the J gene TRBJ2-2; TRBD1 agrees at 10 bases. J was trimmed by 3 bases and V by 6 bases; bases with no gene match: 4. CDR3 length equals 15 residues. Germline-derived CDR1 and CDR2 are MDHEN and SYDVKM. CDR3 region: CASRPGQGYTGELFF. The CDR3 DNA sequence: TGTGCCAGCAGGCCGGGACAGGGGTACACCGGGGAGCTGTTTTTT.

The chain is built from TRBV28 and TRBJ1-5; 7 bases are shared with TRBD1. The germline CDR1 and CDR2 sequences are MDHEN and SYDVKM. CDR3 size: 15 residues. With 4 bases clipped from V and 9 bases from J, the junction kept 12 bases outside the gene matches. CDR3 coding DNA: TGTGCCAGCAGTTCCCTTTCGACAGGGATACGGCCCCAGCATTTT. This translates into CASSSLSTGIRPQHF.

The V call is TRBV18, the J call TRBJ2-3, with 7 bases fitting TRBD1. J was trimmed by 2 bases and V by 5 bases; bases with no gene match: 1. CDR3 length: 13 amino acids. In germline, CDR1 is KGHSH, CDR2 LQKENI. In nucleotides, the CDR3 is TGTGCCAGCTCAGGGACAGCCACAGATACGCAGTATTTT. This sequence encodes CASSGTATDTQYF.

The V gene is TRBV11-2, the J gene TRBJ1-4, with D unresolved. The CDR3 sequence is 15 residues long. Deletions cut 3 bases from V and 0 bases from J, with 8 bases between. Looked up from germline, CDR1 is SGHAT and CDR2 is FQNNGV. As DNA, the CDR3 is TGTGCCAGCAGCTTCGGTGTTGCAACTAATGAAAAACTGTTTTTT. It codes for CASSFGVATNEKLFF. Full variable domain (missing parts from reference TRBV11-2 and TRBJ1-4): EAGVAQSPRYKIIEKRQSVAFWCNPISGHATLYWYQQILGQGPKLLIQFQNNGVVDDSQLPKDRFSAERLKGVDSTLKIQPAKLEDSAVYLCASSFGVATNEKLFFGSGTQLSVL.